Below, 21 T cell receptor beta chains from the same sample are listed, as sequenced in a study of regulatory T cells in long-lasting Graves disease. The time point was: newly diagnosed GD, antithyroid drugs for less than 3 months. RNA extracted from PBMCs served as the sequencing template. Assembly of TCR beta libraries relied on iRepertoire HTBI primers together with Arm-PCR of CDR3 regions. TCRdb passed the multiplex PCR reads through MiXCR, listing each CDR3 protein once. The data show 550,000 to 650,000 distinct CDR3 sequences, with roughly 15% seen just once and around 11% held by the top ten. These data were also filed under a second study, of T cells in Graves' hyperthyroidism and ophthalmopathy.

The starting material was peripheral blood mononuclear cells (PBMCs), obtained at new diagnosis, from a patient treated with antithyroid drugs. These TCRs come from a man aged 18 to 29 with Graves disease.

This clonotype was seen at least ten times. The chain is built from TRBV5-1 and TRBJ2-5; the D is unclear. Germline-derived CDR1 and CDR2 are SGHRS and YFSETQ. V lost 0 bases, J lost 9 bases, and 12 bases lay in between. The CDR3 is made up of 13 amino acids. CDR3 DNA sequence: TGCGCCAGCAGCTTGGGCAGTCCCAAGGCCCAGTACTTC. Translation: CASSLGSPKAQYF.

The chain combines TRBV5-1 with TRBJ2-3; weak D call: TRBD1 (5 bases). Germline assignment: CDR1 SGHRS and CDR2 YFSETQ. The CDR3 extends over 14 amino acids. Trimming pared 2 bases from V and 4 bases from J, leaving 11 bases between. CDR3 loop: CASSFEGAADTQYF. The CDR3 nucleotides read TGCGCCAGCAGCTTTGAAGGGGCGGCAGATACGCAGTATTTT. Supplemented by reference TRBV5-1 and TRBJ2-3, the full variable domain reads KAGVTQTPRYLIKTRGQQVTLSCSPISGHRSVSWYQQTPGQGLQFLFEYFSETQRNKGNFPGRFSGRQFSNSRSEMNVSTLELGDSALYLCASSFEGAADTQYFGPGTRLTVL.

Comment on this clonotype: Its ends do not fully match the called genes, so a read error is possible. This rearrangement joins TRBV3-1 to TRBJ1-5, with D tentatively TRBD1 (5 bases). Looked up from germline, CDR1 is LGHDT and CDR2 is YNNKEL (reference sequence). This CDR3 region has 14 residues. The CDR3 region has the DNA TGTGTCAGCAGCCAAGATAATGGGGGGACGACCCAGCATTTT. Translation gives CVSSQDNGGTTQHF.

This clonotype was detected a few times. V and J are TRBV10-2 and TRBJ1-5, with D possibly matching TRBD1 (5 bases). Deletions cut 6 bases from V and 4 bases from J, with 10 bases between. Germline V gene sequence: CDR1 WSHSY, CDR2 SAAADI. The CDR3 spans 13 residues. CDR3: CASRDSENQPQHF. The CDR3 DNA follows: TGCGCCAGCAGAGACAGTGAGAATCAGCCCCAGCATTTT.

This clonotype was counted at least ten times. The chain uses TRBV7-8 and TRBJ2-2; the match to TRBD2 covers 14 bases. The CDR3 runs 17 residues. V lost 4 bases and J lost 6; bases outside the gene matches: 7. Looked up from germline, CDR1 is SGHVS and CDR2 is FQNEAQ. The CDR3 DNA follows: TGTGCCAGCAGCTGGGGACTAGCGGGAGAAGTGGCCGGGGAGCTGTTTTTT. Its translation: CASSWGLAGEVAGELFF.

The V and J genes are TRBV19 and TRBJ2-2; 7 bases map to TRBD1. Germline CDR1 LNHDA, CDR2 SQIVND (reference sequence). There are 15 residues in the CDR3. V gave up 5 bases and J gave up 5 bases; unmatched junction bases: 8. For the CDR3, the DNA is TGTGCCAGTAGTTCCCCGGGACAGCGGACCGGGGAGCTGTTTTTT. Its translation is CASSSPGQRTGELFF.

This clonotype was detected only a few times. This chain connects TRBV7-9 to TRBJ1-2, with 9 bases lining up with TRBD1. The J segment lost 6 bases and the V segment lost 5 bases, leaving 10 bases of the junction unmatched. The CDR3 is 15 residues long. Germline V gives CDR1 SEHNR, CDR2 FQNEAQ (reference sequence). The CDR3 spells CASSGGQGISDGYTF. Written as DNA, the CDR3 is TGTGCCAGCAGCGGCGGACAGGGGATCTCCGATGGCTACACCTTC. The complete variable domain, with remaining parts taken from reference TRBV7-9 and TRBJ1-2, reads DTGVSQNPRHKITKRGQNVTFRCDPISEHNRLYWYRQTLGQGPEFLTYFQNEAQLEKSRLLSDRFSAERPKGSFSTLEIQRTEQGDSAMYLCASSGGQGISDGYTFGSGTRLTVV.

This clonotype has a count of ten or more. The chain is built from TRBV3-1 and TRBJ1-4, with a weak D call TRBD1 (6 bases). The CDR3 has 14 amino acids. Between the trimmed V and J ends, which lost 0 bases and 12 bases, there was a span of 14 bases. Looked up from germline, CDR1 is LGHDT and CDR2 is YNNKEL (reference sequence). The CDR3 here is CASSQEVGQAELFF. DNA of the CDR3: TGTGCCAGCAGCCAAGAGGTGGGACAAGCCGAACTGTTTTTT.

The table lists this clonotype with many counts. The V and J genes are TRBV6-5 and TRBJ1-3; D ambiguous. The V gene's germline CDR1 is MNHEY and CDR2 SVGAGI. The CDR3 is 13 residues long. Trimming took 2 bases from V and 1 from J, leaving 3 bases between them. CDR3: CASSYGSGNTIYF. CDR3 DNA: TGTGCCAGCAGTTACGGTTCTGGAAACACCATATATTTT.

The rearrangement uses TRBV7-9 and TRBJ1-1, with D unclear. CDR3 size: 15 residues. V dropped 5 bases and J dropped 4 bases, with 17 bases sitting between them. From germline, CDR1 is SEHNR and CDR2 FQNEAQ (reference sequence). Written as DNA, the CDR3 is TGTGCCAGCAGCACGTCGACCTCGTGGGCCACTGAAGCTTTCTTT. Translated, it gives CASSTSTSWATEAFF. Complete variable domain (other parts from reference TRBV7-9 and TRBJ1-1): DTGVSQNPRHKITKRGQNVTFRCDPISEHNRLYWYRQTLGQGPEFLTYFQNEAQLEKSRLLSDRFSAERPKGSFSTLEIQRTEQGDSAMYLCASSTSTSWATEAFFGQGTRLTVV.

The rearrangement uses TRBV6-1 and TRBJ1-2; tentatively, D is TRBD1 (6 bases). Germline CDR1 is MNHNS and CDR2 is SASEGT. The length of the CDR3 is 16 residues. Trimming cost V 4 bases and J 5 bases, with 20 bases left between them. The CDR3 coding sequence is TGTGCCAGCAGTGGTCTCCAGGGCGGGGGCATTTATGGCTACACCTTC. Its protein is CASSGLQGGGIYGYTF.

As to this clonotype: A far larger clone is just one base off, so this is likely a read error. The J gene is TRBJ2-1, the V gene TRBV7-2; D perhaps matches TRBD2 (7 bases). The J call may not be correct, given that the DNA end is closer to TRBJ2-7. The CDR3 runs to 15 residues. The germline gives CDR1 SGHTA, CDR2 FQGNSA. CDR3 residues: CASRGGAGSTYGQYF. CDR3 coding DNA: TGTGCCAGCAGGGGGGGGGCAGGCTCTACCTACGGGCAGTACTTC.

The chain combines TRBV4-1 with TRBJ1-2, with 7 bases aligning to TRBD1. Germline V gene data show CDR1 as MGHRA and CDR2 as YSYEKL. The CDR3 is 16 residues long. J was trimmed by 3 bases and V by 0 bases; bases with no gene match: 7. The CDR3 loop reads CASSQDGHQGDYGYTF. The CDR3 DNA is TGCGCCAGCAGCCAAGATGGCCACCAGGGGGACTATGGCTACACCTTC.

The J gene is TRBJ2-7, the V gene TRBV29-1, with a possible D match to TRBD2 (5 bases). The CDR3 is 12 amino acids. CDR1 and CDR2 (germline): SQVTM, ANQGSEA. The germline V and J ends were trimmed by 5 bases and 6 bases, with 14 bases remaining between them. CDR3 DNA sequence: TGCAGCGTTACTGGAACTAGTAGCGAGCAGTACTTC. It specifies CSVTGTSSEQYF.

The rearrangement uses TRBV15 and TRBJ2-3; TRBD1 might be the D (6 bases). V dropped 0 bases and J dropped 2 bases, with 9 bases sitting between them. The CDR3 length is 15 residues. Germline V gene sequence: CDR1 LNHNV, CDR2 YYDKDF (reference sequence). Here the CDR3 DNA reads TGTGCCACCAGCAGAGAGGACAGTTACACAGATACGCAGTATTTT. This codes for CATSREDSYTDTQYF.

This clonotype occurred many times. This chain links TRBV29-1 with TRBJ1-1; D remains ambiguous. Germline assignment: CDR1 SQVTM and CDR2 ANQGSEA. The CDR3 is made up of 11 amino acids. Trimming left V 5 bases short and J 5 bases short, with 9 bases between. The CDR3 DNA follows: TGCAGCGTTATGACGGGGACTGAAGCTTTCTTT. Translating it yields CSVMTGTEAFF.

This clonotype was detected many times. CDR3 region: CAIRGLPHEAEQFF. The CDR3 nucleotides read TGTGCCATCAGGGGACTCCCGCATGAAGCGGAGCAGTTCTTC. V usage is TRBV10-3 and J usage is TRBJ2-1, with D possibly being TRBD2 (6 bases). Between the trimmed V and J ends, which lost 6 bases and 10 bases, there was a span of 19 bases. CDR1 and CDR2 from the germline V gene are ENHRY and SYGVKD. CDR3 length: 14 residues.

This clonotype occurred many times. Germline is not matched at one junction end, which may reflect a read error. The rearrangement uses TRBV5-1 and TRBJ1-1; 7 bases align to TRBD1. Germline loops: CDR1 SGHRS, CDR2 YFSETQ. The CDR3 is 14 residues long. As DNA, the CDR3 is TGTGCCAGCAGCCCTCGGACAGGGAACACTGAAGCTTTCTTT. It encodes CASSPRTGNTEAFF.

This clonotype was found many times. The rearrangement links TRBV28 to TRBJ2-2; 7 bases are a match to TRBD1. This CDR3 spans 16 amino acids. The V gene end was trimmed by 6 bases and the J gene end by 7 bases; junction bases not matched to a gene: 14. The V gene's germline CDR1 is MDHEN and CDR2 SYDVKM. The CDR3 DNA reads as TGTGCCAGCAGCGGGGATCTCGGACAGGCGGGCGGGGAGCTGTTTTTT. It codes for CASSGDLGQAGGELFF. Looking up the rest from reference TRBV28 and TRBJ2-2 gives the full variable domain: DVKVTQSSRYLVKRTGEKVFLECVQDMDHENMFWYRQDPGLGLRLIYFSYDVKMKEKGDIPEGYSVSREKKERFSLILESASTNQTSMYLCASSGDLGQAGGELFFGEGSRLTVL.

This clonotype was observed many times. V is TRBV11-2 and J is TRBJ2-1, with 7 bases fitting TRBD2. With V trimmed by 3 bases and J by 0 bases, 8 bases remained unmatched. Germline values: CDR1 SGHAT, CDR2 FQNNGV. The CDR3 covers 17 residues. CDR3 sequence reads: CASSLPSGESSYNEQFF. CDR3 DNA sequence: TGTGCCAGCAGCTTGCCCAGCGGGGAATCCTCCTACAATGAGCAGTTCTTC.

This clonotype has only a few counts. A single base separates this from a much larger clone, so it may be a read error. CDR3 in DNA: TGTGCCAGCACCCTCAGGGGGCCGAGTGAAGCTTTCTTT. Its translation: CASTLRGPSEAFF. The V and J genes are TRBV12-3 or TRBV12-4 and TRBJ1-1, with 8 bases lining up with TRBD1. The CDR3 loop spans 13 amino acids. With 7 bases clipped from V and 7 bases from J, the junction kept 8 bases outside the gene matches.